The clone carrying this T cell receptor (beta chain) was observed many times. Its antigen is currently unknown. Researchers made TCR cDNA using 5'RACE template switching, and this step added a universal primer site and UMIs. TCRdb passed the 5' RACE reads through MiXCR, listing each CDR3 protein once. Among 200,000 to 300,000 distinct CDR3 sequences listed, 6.7% were seen once. This sample was included in a study of T cells after yellow fever vaccination. Study findings and constraints: Researchers cautioned that FACS-sorted repertoires could harbor abundant clonotypes contaminating from the bulk population. By day 5 rather than day 15, the secondary response had peaked, though it was weaker.

This CDR3 comprises 14 residues. The germline gives CDR1 LGHNA, CDR2 YSLEER. V lost 2 bases, J lost 5 bases, and 12 bases lay in between. The J gene is TRBJ2-5, the V gene TRBV4-3; no reliable D call. The receptor was derived from a man between 25 and 39 years old who received the YFV17D yellow fever vaccine. Sequenced material: CD4+ T cells sorted from PBMCs, taken on the day of the yellow fever booster vaccination. The CDR3 sequence: CASSQQHSYETQYF. DNA for the CDR3: TGCGCCAGCAGCCAACAGCATTCGTACGAGACCCAGTACTTC.